This TCR beta chain is from a study of blood T cell repertoires in COVID-19. In the study overall: Sample material is recorded as cDNA or gDNA derived from T cells, B-cell-depleted T cells, or PBMCs.

Assay used: immunoSEQ multiplex PCR; TCRdb lists only in-frame clones, some missing. Among about 19,000 clones listed, roughly 93% were seen once. This clone turned up a few times. The CDR3 loop spans 14 amino acids. Germline lookup yields CDR1 SEHNR and CDR2 FQNEAQ (reference sequence). V shed 5 bases and J shed 9 bases, with 14 bases lying between them. J is TRBJ1-6 and V is TRBV7-9; D is undetermined. The specimen was peripheral blood. The source of this sequence is a human donor in a cohort sampled during active COVID-19. CDR3 bases: TGTGCCAGCAGCGCAGGCCAACCTGCTTCACCCCTCCACTTT. Protein sequence: CASSAGQPASPLHF.